This TCR beta chain was sequenced in a study of T cells in Graves' hyperthyroidism and ophthalmopathy. Researchers amplified the TCR beta CDR3 regions from RNA transcripts. HTBI primers were the set used in a first-round RT-PCR of the TCR CDR3. TCRdb reprocessed the multiplex PCR reads with MiXCR, giving one entry per CDR3 protein. The data contain under 250,000 distinct CDR3 sequences, over 15% of them seen just once; the ten biggest clones take up 50%. This CDR3 spans 11 amino acids. CDR1 and CDR2 from the germline V gene are MNHEY and SVGEGT. Trimming shortened V by 8 bases and J by 4 bases, and 9 bases separated the two germline ends.

The chain couples TRBV6-2 or TRBV6-3 to TRBJ2-7, with D uncertain. Sequences were obtained from blood. This clonotype was obtained from a man aged 45 to 65 with Graves' hyperthyroidism. CDR3 loop: CASGMVYEQYF. In DNA, the CDR3 is TGTGCCAGCGGTATGGTTTACGAGCAGTACTTC.